This T cell receptor beta chain emerged from a study of blood T cell repertoires in COVID-19. Across the whole study: PBMCs, B-cell-depleted T cells, or T cells provided the cDNA or gDNA that made up the material.

Repertoires were generated with immunoSEQ multiplex PCR, while TCRdb's copy carries only in-frame clones and drops some. This sample has some 250,000 clones, with around nine tenths found just once. Germline CDR1 is LGHNT and CDR2 is FRNRAP. The V gene lost 3 bases and the J gene lost 4 bases, with 7 bases spanning the gap. The CDR3 contains 13 residues. This clone has just one count. This chain uses TRBV12-5 with TRBJ1-5; perhaps TRBD1 as D (6 bases). This clonotype originated in a woman in her sixties or seventies with active or convalescent COVID-19. Sequencing was carried out using peripheral blood. CDR3 region: CASGFQGNQPQHF. Here the CDR3 DNA reads TGTGCTAGTGGTTTTCAGGGGAATCAGCCCCAGCATTTT.